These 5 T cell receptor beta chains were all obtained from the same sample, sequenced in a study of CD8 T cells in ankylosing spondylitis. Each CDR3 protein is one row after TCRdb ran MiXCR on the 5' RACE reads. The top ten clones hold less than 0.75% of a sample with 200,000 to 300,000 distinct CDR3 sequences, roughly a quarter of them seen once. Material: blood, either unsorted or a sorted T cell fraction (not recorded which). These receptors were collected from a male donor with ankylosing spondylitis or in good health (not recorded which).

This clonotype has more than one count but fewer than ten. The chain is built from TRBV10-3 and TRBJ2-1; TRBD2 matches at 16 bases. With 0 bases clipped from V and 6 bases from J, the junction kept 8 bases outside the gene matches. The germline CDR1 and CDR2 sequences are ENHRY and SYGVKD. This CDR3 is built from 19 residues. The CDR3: CAISESGTSGGARPNEQFF. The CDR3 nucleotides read TGTGCCATCAGTGAGTCCGGGACTAGCGGGGGGGCAAGGCCCAATGAGCAGTTCTTC.

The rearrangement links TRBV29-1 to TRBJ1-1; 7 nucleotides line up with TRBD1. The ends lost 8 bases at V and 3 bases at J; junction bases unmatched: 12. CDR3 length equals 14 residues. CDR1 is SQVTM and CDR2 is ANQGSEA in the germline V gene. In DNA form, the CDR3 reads TGCAGCCCCCGGCGGAGGGGGCAGGACACTGAAGCTTTCTTT. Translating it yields CSPRRRGQDTEAFF.

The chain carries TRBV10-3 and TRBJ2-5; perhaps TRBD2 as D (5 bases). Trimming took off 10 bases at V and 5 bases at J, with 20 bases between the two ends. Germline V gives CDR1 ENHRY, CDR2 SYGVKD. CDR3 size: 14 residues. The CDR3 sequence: CATSAGRDGETQYF. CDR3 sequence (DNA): TGTGCCACCTCCGCGGGCCGGGATGGGGAGACCCAGTACTTC.

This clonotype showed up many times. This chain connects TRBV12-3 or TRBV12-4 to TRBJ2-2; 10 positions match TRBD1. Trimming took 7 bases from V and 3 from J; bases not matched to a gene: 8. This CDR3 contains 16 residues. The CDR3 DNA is TGTGCCAGCACCGAGACAGGGGGCGGATACACCGGGGAGCTGTTTTTT. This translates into CASTETGGGYTGELFF.

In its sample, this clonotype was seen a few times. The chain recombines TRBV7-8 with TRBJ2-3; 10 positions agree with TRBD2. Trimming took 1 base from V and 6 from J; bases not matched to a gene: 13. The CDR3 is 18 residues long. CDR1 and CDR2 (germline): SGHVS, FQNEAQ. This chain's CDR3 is CASSLGRDSGGGRDTQYF. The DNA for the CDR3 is TGTGCCAGCAGCTTAGGCAGGGACAGCGGGGGGGGCAGGGATACGCAGTATTTT.